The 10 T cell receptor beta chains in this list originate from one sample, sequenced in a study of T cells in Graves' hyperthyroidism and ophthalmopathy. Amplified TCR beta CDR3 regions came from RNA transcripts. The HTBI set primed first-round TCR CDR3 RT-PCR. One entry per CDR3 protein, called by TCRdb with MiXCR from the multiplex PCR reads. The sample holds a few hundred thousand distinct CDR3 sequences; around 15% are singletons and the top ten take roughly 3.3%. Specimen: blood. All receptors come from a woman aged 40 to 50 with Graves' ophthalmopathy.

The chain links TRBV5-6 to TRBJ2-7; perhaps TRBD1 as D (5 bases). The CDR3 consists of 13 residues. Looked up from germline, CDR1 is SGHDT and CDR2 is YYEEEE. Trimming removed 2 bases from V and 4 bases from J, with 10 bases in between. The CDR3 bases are TGTGCCAGCAGCTTTACAGGTGTTTACGAGCAGTACTTC. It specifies CASSFTGVYEQYF. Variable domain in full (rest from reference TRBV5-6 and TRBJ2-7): DAGVTQSPTHLIKTRGQQVTLRCSPKSGHDTVSWYQQALGQGPQFIFQYYEEEERQRGNFPDRFSGHQFPNYSSELNVNALLLGDSALYLCASSFTGVYEQYFGPGTRLTVT.

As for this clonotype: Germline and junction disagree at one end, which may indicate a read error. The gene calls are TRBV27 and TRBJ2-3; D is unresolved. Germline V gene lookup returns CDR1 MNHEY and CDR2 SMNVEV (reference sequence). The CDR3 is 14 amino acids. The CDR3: CASSLGLSTDAQYF. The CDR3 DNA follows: TGTGCCAGCAGTTTGGGCCTCTCCACAGATGCGCAGTATTTT.

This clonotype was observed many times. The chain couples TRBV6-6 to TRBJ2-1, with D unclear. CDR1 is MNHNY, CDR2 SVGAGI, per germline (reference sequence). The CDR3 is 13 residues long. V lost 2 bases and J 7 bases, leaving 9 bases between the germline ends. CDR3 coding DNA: TGTGCCAGCAGTTACGTTCCGGAGAATGAGCAGTTCTTC. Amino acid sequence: CASSYVPENEQFF.

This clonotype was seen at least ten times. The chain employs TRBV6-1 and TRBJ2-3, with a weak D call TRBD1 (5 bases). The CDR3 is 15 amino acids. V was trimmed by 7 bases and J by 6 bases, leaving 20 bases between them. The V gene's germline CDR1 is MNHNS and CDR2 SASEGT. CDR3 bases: TGTGCCAGCAACACCGGGTCTATCCCAGGGGATACGCAGTATTTT. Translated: CASNTGSIPGDTQYF.

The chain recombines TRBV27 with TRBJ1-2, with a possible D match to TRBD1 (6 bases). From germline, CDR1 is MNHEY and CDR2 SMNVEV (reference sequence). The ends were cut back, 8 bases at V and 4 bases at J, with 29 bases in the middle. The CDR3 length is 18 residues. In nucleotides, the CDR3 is TGTGCCAGCTCGAAAACTTTTGGCGCAGGGGAGGGGTTCTATGGCTACACCTTC. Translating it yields CASSKTFGAGEGFYGYTF.

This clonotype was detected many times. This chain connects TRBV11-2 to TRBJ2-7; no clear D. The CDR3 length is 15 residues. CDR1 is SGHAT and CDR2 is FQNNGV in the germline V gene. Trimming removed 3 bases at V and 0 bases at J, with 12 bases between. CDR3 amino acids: CASSLSLLLSYEQYF. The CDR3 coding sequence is TGTGCCAGCAGCTTGTCTTTACTCCTCTCCTACGAGCAGTACTTC.

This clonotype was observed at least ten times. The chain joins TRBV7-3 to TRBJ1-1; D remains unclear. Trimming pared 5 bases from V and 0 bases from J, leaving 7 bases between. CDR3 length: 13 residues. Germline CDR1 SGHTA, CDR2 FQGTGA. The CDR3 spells CASSRGLNTEAFF. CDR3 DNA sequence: TGTGCCAGCAGCCGAGGACTGAACACTGAAGCTTTCTTT.

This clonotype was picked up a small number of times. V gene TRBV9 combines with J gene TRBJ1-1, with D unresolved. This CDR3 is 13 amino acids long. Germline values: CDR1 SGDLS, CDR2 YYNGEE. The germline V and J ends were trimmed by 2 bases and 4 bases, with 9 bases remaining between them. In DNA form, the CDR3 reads TGTGCCAGCAGCGTCGCGGTAAGCACTGAAGCTTTCTTT. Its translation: CASSVAVSTEAFF.

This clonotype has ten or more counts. The DNA of the CDR3 is TGTGCCAGCCTTGCCGAACCGGGCGAAAAACTGTTTTTT. Protein sequence: CASLAEPGEKLFF. This rearrangement joins TRBV12-3 or TRBV12-4 to TRBJ1-4; the D is unclear. The V end lost 8 bases, the J end lost 8 bases, and 15 bases lay between the germline ends. This CDR3 has 13 residues.

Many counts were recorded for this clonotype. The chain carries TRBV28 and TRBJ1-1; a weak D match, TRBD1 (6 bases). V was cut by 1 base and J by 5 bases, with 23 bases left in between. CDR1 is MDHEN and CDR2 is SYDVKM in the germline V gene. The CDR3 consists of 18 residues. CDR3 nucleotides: TGTGCCAGCAGTTTATTTACAGGGACAACTAGTTCGTGGACTGAAGCTTTCTTT. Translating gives CASSLFTGTTSSWTEAFF.